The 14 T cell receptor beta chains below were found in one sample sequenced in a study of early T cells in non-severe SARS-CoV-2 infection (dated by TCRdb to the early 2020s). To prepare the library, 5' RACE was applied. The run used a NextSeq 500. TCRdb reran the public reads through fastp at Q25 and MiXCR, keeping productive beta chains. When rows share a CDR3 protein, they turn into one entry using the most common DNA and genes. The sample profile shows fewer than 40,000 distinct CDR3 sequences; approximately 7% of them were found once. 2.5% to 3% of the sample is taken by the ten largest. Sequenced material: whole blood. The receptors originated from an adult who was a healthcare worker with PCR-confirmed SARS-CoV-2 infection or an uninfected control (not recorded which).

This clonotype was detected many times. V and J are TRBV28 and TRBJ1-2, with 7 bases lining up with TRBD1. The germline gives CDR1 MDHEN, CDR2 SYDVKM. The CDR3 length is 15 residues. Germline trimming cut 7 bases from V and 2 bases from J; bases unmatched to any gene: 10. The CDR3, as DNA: TGTGCCAGCACCGAGAGACCAGGGGGGAACTATGGCTACACCTTC. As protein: CASTERPGGNYGYTF.

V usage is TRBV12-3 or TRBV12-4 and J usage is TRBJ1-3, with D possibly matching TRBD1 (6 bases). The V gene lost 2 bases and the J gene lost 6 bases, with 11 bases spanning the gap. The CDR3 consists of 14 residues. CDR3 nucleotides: TGTGCCAGCAGTTTATGGGGGGCGGAAAACACCATATATTTT. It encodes CASSLWGAENTIYF.

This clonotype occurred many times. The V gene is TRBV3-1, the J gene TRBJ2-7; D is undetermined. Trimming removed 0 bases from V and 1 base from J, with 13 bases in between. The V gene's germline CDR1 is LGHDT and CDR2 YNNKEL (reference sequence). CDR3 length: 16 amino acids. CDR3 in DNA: TGTGCCAGCAGCCAAGACTCCGTCCCGTATTCCTACGAGCAGTACTTC. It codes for CASSQDSVPYSYEQYF.

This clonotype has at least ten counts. CDR3 nucleotide sequence: TGCAGCGGGTGGGGTACTGAAGCTTTCTTT. The encoded protein is CSGWGTEAFF. The chain has TRBV29-1 and TRBJ1-1; D ambiguous. The germline V gene has CDR1 SQVTM and CDR2 ANQGSEA. This CDR3 contains 10 residues. V shed 7 bases and J shed 5 bases, with 8 bases lying between them.

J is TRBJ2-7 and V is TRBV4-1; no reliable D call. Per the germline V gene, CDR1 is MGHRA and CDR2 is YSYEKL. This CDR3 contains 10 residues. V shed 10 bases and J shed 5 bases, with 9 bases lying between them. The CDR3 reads CATRLDEQYF. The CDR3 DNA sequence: TGCGCCACCCGGCTTGACGAGCAGTACTTC.

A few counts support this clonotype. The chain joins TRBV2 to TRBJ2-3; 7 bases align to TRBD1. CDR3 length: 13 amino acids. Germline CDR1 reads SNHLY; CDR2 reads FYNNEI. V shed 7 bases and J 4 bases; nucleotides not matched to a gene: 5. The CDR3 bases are TGTGCCAGCACCGACAGGGTCCCAGATACGCAGTATTTT. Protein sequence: CASTDRVPDTQYF.

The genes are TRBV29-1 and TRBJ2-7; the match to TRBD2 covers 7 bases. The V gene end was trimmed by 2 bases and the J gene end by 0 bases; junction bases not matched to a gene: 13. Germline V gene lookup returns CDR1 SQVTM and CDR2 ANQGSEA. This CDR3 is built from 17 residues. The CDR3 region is CSVEKLAERVYSYEQYF. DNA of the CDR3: TGCAGCGTTGAAAAGCTAGCGGAAAGGGTCTACTCCTACGAGCAGTACTTC.

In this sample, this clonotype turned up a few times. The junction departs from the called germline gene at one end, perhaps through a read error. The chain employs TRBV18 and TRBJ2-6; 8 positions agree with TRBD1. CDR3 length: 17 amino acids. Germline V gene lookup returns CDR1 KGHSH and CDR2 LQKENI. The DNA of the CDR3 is TGTGCCAGCTCATCACCTAGGACAGGGCTGGGGGCCAACGTCCTGACTTTC. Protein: CASSSPRTGLGANVLTF.

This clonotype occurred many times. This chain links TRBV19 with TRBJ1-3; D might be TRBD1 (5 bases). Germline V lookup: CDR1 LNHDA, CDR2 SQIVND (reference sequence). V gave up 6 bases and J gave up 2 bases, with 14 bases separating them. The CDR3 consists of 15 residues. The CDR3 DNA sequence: TGTGCCAGTAGGGACGGCGGGACCGCTGGAAACACCATATATTTT. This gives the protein CASRDGGTAGNTIYF.

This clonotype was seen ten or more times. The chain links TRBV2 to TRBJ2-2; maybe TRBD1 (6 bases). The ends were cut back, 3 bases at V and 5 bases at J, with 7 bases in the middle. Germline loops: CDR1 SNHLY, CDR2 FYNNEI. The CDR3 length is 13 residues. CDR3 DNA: TGTGCCAGCAGTGAGCAGGGGACCGGGGAGCTGTTTTTT. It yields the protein CASSEQGTGELFF.

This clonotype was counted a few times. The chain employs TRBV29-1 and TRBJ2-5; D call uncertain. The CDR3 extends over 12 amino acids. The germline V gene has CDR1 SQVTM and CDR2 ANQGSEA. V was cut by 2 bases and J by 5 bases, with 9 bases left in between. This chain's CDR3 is CSVEFSAETQYF. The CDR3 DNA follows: TGCAGCGTTGAATTCTCAGCCGAGACCCAGTACTTC.

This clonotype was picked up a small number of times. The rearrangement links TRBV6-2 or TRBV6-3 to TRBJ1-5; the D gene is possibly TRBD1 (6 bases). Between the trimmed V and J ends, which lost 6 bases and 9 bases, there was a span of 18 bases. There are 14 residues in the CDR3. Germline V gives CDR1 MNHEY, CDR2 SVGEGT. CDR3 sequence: CASRRPRGPGPQHF. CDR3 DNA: TGTGCCAGCAGACGCCCCAGGGGCCCCGGGCCCCAGCATTTT.

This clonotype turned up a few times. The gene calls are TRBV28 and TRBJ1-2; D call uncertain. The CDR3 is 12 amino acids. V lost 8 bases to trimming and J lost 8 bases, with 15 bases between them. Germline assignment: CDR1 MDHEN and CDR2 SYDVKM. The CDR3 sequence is CASEIVGGGYTF. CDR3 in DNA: TGTGCCAGCGAGATTGTGGGTGGAGGCTACACCTTC.

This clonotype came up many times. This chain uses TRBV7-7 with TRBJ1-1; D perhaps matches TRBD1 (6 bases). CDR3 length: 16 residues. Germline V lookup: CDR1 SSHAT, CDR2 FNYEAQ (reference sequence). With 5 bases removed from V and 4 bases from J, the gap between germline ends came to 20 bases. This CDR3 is CASSPWGAQRVTEAFF. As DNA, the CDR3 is TGTGCCAGCAGCCCCTGGGGGGCGCAGAGAGTCACTGAAGCTTTCTTT.